The entry below describes one TCR beta chain. This sample is part of a study of spatial heterogeneity in lung cancer. Study summary: Unique TCR and UMI combinations averaged more than ten appearances each in raw reads.

Individual TCR cDNA molecules each bore their own unique molecular identifier. TCRdb processed the 5' RACE reads anew with MiXCR; each CDR3 protein has one entry. The data show more than 45,000 distinct CDR3 sequences, under 6% seen once. This CDR3 has 13 amino acids. Trimming cost V 6 bases and J 8 bases; bases outside gene matches: 2. The sample's time point: sample taken at primary tumor resection. This clonotype was sampled from a male donor with early-stage non-small cell lung cancer. The material sequenced was PBMCs, taken at surgery. The rearrangement uses TRBV12-3 or TRBV12-4 and TRBJ1-6; the match to TRBD1 covers 9 bases. This CDR3 is CASRWTGDSPLHF. The CDR3 nucleotides read TGTGCCAGCAGATGGACAGGGGATTCACCCCTCCACTTT.